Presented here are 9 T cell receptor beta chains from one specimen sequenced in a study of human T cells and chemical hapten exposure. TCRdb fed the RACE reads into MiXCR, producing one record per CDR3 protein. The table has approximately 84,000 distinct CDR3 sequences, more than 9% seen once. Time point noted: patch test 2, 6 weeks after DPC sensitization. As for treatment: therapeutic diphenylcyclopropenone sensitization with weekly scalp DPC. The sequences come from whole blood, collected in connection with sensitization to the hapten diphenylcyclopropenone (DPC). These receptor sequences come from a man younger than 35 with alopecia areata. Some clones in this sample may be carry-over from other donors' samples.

The CDR3 region is CASKGRGAEAFF. Written as DNA, the CDR3 is TGTGCCAGCAAGGGGAGGGGGGCTGAAGCTTTCTTT. V and J are TRBV6-5 and TRBJ1-1, with D perhaps matching TRBD1 (6 bases). The CDR3 consists of 12 residues. The germline V gene encodes CDR1 MNHEY and CDR2 SVGAGI. Trimming stripped 7 bases from V and 6 bases from J, with 12 bases between.

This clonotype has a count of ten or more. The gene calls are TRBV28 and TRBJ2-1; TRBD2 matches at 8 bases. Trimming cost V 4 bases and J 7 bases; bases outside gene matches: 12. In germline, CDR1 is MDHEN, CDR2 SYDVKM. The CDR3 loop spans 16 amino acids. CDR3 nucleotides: TGTGCCAGCAGTTCCCCAAGCGGGGGTGTTCGGAATGAGCAGTTCTTC. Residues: CASSSPSGGVRNEQFF.

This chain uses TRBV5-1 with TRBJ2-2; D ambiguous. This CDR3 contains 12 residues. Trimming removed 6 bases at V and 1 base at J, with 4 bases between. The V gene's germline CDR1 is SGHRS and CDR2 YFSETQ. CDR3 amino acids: CASKENTGELFF. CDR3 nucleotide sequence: TGCGCCAGCAAGGAGAACACCGGGGAGCTGTTTTTT.

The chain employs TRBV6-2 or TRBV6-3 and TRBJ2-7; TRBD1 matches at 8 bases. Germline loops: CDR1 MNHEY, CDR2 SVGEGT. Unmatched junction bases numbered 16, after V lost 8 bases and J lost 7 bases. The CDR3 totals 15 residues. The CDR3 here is CASGAQGAEVREQYV. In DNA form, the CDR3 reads TGTGCCAGCGGCGCTCAGGGGGCGGAGGTTAGGGAGCAGTACGTC.

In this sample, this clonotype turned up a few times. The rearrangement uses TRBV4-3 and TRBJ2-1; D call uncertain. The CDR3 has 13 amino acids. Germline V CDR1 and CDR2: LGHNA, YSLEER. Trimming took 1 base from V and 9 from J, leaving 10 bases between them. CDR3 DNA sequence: TGCGCCAGCAGCCAAGTAGGTCTGCCTGAGCAGTTCTTC. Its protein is CASSQVGLPEQFF.

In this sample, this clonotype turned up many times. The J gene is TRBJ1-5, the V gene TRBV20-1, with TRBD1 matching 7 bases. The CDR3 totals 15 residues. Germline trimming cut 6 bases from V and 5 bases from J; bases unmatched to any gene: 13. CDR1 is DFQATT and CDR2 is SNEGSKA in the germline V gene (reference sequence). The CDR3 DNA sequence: TGCAGTGCACTACAGGGGATTTCAGGGGATCAGCCCCAGCATTTT. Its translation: CSALQGISGDQPQHF.

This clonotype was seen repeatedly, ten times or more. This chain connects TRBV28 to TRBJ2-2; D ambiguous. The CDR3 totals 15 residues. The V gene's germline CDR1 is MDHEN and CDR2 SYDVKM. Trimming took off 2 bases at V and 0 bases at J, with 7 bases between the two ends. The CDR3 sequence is CASSLPGSNTGELFF. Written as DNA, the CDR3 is TGTGCCAGCAGTTTACCCGGGTCGAACACCGGGGAGCTGTTTTTT.

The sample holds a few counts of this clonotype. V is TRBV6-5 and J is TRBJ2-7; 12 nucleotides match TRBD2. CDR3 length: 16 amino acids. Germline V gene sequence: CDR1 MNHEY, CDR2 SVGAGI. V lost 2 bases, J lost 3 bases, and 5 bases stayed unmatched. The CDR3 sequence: CASSYPTSGGNYEQYF. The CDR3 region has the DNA TGTGCCAGCAGTTACCCTACTAGCGGGGGGAACTACGAGCAGTACTTC.

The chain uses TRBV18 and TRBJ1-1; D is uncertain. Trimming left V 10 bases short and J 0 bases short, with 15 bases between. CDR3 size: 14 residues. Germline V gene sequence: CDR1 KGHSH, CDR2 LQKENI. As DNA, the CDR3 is TGTGCCACCCTCCGCCCCAGCTTGAACACTGAAGCTTTCTTT. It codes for CATLRPSLNTEAFF.